This T cell receptor beta chain comes out of a study of response to subunit inactivated influenza vaccine. Study-wide results and caveats: T cells newly recruited by each seasonal influenza vaccination are few, the authors suggested.

In TCRdb, the RT-PCR reads were re-called with MiXCR into one record per CDR3 protein. The top ten clones hold approximately 27% of a sample with about 190,000 distinct CDR3 sequences, under 15% of them seen once. The CDR3 extends over 15 amino acids. V shed 5 bases and J 7 bases; nucleotides not matched to a gene: 6. Germline CDR1 and CDR2: MDHEN and SYDVKM. Regarding this clonotype: Its matching antigen is unknown.

The clonotype originates from a man aged 50-60 years who received an inactivated influenza vaccine. The source material was CD8+ T cells sorted from PBMCs, sampled 4 to 6 days after vaccination. The V gene is TRBV28, the J gene TRBJ2-1, with 12 bases identical to TRBD2. The CDR3 reads CASSGLAGSPNEQFF. DNA of the CDR3: TGTGCCAGCAGTGGACTAGCGGGATCCCCTAATGAGCAGTTCTTC.